In its sample, the clone carrying this T cell receptor (beta chain) was seen once. Its antigen is not known. As to treatment: oral pan-JAK inhibitor, 5-10 mg twice daily. Reverse transcribed after extraction, RNA yielded cDNA as the sequencing template. Repertoires were generated with immunoSEQ multiplex PCR, while TCRdb's copy carries only in-frame clones and drops some. Here the sample spans approximately 210,000 clones, about three fifths being singletons. This entry belongs to a study of CD8+ T cells in alopecia areata. This CDR3 region has 15 residues. V lost 6 bases and J lost 2, with 19 bases in between. CDR1 SQVTM and CDR2 ANQGSEA come from the germline V gene. Study-wide points: In scalp and blood during tofacitinib, many expanded lesional clones persisted. Compared with mice, patients displayed less clear TCR sharing, possibly for HLA-related reasons. Scalp sequencing also captures normal skin's resident alphabeta T cells. Clonality in lesional scalp, especially alopecia totalis/universalis, exceeded that of normal scalp.

V is TRBV29-1 and J is TRBJ1-1; no clear D gene. The TCR sequence derives from a human donor with alopecia areata. The sample was CD4+ T cells sorted from blood, taken at week 4, from a patient treated with tofacitinib. DNA of the CDR3: TGCAGCGTCTCCCGTGGCCATATTGCAAACACTGAAGCTTTCTTT. Translating it yields CSVSRGHIANTEAFF.